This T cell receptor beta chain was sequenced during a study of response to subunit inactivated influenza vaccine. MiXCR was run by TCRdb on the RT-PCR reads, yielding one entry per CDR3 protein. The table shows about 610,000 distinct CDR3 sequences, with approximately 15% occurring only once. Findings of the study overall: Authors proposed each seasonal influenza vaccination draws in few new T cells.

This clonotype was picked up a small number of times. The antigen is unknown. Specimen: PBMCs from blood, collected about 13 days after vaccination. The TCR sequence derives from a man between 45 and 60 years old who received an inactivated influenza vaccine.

In DNA form, the CDR3 reads TGCGCCAGCAGCGCCCGGACAGGCTCAAACTATGGCTACACCTTC. Protein sequence: CASSARTGSNYGYTF. V gene TRBV5-1 combines with J gene TRBJ1-2; TRBD1 agrees at 7 bases. V lost 4 bases, J lost 2 bases, and 8 bases stayed unmatched. Per the germline V gene, CDR1 is SGHRS and CDR2 is YFSETQ. The CDR3 contains 15 residues.